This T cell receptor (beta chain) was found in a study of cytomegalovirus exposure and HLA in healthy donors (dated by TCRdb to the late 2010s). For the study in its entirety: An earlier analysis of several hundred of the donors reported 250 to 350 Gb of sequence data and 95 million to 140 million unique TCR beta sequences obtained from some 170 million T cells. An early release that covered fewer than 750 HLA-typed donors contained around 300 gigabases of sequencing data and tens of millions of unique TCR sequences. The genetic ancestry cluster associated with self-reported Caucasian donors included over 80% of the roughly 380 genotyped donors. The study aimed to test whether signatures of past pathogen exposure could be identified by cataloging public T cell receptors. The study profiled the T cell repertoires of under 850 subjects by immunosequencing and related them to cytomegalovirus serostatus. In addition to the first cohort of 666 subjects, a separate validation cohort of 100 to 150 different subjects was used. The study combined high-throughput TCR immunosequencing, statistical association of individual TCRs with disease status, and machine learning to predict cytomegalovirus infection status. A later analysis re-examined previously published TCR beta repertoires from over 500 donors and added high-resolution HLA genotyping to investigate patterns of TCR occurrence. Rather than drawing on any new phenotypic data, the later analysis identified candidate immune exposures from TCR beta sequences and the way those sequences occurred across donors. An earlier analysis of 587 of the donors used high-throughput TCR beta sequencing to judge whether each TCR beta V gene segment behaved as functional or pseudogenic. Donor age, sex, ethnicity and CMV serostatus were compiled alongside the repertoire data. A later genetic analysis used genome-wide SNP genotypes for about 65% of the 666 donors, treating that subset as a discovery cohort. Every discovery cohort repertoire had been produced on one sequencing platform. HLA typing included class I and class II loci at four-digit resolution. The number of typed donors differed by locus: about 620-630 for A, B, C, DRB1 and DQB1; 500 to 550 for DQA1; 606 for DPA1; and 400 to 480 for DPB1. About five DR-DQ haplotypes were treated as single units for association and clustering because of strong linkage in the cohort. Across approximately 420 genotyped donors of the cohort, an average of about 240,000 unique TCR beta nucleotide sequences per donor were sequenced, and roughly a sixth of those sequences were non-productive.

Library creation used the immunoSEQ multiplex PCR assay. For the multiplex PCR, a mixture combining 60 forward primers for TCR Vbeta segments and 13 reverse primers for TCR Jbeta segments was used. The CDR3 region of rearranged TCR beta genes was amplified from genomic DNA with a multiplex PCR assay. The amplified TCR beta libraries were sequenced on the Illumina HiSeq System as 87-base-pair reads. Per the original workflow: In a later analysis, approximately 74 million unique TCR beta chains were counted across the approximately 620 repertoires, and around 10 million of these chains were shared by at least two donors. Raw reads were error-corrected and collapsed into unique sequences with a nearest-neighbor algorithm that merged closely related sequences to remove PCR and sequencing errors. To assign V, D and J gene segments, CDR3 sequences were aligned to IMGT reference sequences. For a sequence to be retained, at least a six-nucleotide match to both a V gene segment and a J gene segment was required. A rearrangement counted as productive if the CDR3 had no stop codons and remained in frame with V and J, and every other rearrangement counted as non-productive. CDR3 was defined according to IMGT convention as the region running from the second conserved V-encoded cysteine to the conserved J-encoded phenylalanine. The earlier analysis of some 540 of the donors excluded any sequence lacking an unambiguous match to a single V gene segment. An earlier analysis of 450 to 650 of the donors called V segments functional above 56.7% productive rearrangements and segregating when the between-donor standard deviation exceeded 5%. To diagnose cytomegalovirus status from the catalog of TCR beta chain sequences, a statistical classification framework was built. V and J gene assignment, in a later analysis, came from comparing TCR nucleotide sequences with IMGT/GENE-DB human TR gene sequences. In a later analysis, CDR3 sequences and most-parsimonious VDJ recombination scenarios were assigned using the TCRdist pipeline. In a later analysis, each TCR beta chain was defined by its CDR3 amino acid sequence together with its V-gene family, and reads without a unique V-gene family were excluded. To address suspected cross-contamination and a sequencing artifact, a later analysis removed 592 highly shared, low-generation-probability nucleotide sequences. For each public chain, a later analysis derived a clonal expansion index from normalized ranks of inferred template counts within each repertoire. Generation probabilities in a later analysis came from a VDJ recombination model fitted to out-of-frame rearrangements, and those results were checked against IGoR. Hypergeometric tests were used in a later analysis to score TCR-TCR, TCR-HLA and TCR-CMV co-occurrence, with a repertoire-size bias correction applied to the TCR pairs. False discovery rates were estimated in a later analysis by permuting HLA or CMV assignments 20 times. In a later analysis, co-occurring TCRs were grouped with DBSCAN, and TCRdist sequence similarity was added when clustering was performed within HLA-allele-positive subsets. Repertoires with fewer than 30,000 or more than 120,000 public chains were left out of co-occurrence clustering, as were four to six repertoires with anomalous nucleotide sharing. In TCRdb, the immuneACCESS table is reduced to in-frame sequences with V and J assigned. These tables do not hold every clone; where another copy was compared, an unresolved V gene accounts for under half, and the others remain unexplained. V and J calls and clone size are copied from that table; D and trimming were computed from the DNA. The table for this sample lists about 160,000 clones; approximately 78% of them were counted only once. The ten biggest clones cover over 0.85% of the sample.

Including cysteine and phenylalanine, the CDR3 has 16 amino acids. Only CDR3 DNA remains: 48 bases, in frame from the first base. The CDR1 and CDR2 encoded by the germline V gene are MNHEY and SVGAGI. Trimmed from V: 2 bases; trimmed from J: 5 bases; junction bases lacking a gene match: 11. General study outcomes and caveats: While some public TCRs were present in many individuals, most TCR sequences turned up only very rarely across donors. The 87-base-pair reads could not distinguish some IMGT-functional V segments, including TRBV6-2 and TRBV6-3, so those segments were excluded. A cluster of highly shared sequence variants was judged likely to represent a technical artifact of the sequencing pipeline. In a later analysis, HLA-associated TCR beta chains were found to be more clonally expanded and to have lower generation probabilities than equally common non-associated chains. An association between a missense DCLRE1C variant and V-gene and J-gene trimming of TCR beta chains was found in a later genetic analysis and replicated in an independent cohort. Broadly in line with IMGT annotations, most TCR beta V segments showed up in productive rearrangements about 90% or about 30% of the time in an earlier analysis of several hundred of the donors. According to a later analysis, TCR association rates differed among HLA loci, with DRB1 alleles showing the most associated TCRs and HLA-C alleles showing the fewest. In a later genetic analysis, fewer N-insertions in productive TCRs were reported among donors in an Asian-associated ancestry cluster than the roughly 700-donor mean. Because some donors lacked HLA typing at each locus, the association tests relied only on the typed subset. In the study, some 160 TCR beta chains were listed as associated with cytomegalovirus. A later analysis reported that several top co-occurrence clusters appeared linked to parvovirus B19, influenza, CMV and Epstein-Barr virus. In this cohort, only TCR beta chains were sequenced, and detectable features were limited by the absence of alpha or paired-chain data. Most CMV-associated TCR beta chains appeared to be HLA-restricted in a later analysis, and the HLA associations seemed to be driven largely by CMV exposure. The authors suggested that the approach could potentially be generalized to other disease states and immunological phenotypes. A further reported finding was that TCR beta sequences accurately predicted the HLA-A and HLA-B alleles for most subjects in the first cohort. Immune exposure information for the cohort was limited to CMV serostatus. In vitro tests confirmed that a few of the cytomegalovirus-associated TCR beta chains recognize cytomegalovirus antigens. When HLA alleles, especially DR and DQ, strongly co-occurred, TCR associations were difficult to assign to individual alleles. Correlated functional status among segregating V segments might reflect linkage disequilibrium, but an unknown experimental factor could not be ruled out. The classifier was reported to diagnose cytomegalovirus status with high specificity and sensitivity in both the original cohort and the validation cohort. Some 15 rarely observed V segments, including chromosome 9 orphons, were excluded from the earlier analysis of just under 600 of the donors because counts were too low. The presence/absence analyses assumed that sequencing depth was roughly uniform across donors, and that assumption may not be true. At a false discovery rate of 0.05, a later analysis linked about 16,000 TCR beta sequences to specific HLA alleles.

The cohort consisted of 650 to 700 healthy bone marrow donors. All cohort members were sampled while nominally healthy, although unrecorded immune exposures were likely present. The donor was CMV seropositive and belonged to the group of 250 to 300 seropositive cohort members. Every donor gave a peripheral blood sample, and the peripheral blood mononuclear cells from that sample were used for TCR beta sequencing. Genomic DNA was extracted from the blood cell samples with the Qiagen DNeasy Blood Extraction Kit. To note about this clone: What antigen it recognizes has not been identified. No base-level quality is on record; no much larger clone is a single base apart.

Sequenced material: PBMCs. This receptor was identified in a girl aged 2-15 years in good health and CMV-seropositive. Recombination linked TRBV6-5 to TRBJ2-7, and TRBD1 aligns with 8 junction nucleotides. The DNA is TGTGCCAGCAGTTACGGACCCGGGACAGGTAAAGACGAGCAGTACTTC. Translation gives CASSYGPGTGKDEQYF.